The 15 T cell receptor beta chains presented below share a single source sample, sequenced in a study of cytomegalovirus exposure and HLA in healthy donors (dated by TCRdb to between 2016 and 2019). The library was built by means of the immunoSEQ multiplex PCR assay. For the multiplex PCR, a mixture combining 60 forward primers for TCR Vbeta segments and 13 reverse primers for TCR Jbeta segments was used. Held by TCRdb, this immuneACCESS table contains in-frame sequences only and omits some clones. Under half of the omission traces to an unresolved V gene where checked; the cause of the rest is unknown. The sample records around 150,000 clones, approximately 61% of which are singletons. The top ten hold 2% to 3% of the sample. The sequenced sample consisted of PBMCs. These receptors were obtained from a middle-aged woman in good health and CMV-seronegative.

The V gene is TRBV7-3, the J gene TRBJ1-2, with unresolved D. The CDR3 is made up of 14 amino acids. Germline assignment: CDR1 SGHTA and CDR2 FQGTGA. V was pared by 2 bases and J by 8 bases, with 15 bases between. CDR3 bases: TGTGCCAGCAGCTTAGGAGGGAGGACGGGGGGCTACACCTTC. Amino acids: CASSLGGRTGGYTF.

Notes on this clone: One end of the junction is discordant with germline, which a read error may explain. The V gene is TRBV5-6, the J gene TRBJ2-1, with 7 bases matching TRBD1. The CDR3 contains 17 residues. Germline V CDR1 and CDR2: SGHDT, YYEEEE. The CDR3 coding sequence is TGTGCCAGCAGCTCATCCTCAAAAGACAGGGCTTACAATCAGCAGTTCTTC. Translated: CASSSSSKDRAYNQQFF.

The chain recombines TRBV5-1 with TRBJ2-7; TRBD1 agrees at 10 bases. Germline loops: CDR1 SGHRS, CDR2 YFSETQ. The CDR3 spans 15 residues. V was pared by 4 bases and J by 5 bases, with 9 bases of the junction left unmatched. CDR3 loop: CASSATGTGDNEQYF. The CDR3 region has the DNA TGCGCCAGCAGCGCCACCGGGACAGGGGACAACGAGCAGTACTTC.

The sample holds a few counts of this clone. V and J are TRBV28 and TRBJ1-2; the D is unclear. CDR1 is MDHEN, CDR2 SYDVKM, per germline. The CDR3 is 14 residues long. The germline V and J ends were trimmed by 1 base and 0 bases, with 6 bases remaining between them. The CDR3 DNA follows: TGTGCCAGCAGTTTATCCCCGGCTAACTATGGCTACACCTTC. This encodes CASSLSPANYGYTF.

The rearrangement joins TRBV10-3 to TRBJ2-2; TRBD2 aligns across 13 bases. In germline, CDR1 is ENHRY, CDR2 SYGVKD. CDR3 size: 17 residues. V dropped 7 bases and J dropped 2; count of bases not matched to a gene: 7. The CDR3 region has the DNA TGTGCCATCACCCCGGGACTAGCGGGGATTAACACCGGGGAGCTGTTTTTT. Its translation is CAITPGLAGINTGELFF.

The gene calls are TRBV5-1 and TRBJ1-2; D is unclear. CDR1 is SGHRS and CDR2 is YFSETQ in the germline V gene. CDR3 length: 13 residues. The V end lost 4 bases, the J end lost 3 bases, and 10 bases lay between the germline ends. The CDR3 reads CASSPGRDYGYTF. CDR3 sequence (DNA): TGCGCCAGCAGCCCCGGGAGGGACTATGGCTACACCTTC. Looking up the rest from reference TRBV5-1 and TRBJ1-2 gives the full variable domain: KAGVTQTPRYLIKTRGQQVTLSCSPISGHRSVSWYQQTPGQGLQFLFEYFSETQRNKGNFPGRFSGRQFSNSRSEMNVSTLELGDSALYLCASSPGRDYGYTFGSGTRLTVV.

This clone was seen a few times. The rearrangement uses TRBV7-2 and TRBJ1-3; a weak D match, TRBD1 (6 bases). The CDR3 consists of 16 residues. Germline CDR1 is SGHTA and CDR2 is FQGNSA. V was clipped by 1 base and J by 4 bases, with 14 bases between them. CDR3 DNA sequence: TGTGCCAGCAGCTTAGTAGCGACAGGCTCAGGAAACACCATATATTTT. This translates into CASSLVATGSGNTIYF.

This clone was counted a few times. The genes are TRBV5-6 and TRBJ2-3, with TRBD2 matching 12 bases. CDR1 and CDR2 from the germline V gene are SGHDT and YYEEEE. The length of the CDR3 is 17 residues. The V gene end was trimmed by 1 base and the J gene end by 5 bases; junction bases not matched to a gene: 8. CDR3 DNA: TGTGCCAGCAGCTTGACTAGCGGGGGGTTTTTGGGAGATACGCAGTATTTT. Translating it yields CASSLTSGGFLGDTQYF.

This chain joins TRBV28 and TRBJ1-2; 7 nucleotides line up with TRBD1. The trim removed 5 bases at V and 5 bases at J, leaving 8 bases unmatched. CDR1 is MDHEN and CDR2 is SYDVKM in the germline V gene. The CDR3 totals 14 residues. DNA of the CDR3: TGTGCCAGCAGTACACAACAGGGGAAGTATGGCTACACCTTC. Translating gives CASSTQQGKYGYTF.

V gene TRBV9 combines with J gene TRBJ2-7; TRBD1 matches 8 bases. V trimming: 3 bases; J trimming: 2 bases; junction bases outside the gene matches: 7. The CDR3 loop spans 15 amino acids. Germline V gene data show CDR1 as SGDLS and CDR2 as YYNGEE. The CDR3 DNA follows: TGTGCCAGCAGCGCCCGGACAGGGCTCCCCTACGAGCAGTACTTC. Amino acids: CASSARTGLPYEQYF. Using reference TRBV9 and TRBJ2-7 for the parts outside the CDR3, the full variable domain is DSGVTQTPKHLITATGQRVTLRCSPRSGDLSVYWYQQSLDQGLQFLIQYYNGEERAKGNILERFSAQQFPDLHSELNLSSLELGDSALYFCASSARTGLPYEQYFGPGTRLTVT.

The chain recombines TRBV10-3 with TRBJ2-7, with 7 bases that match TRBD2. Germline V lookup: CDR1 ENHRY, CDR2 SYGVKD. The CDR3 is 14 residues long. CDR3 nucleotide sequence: TGTGCTATGGAAGCGGGAAACTACTCCTACGAGCAGTACTTC. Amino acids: CAMEAGNYSYEQYF.

The DNA for the CDR3 is TGTGCCAGCAGCTCCGGGACTGGAGGATTCTACGAGCAGTACTTC. As protein: CASSSGTGGFYEQYF. The chain carries TRBV5-4 and TRBJ2-7, with D maybe TRBD2 (6 bases). The germline CDR1 and CDR2 sequences are SGHNT and YYREEE (reference sequence). The CDR3 is 15 amino acids. Trimming shortened V by 3 bases and J by 3 bases, and 16 bases separated the two germline ends.

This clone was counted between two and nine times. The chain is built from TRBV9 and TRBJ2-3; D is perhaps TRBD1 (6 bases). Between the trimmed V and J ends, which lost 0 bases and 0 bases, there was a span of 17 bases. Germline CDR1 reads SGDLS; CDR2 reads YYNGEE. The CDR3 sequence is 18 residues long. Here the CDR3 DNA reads TGTGCCAGCAGCGTAGCGAGGGGGTTCAACCCTAGCACAGATACGCAGTATTTT. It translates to CASSVARGFNPSTDTQYF.

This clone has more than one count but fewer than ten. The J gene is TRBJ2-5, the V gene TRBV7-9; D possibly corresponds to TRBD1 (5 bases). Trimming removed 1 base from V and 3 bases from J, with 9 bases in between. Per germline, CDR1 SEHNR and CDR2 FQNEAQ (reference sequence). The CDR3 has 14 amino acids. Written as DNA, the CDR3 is TGTGCCAGCAGCTTAGGTGGGGCAGAAGAGACCCAGTACTTC. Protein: CASSLGGAEETQYF.

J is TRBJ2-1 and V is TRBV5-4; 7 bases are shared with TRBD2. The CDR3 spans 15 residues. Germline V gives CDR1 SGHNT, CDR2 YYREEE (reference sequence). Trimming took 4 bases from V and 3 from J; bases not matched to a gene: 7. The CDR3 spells CASSPAGSGYNEQFF. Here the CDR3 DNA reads TGTGCCAGCAGCCCAGCGGGGTCGGGCTACAATGAGCAGTTCTTC.